Described below is a single T cell receptor beta chain sequence and its context. The target antigen is unknown. The data belong to a study of blood T cells in healthy people across ages. Study conclusions and caveats: Diversity of TCR beta per million T cells declined in a roughly linear way with age.

The individuals who served as donors were healthy Caucasians living in Russia, aged roughly 6 to 95. Peripheral blood was drawn, about 10 milliliters per donor. The CDR3 has 17 amino acids. Looked up from germline, CDR1 is SQVTM and CDR2 is ANQGSEA. V was trimmed by 1 base and J by 5 bases, leaving 23 bases between them. A sample-barcoded 5' primer and a J-beta primer mix were used in a second PCR of roughly 6 to 11 cycles. A template-switch adaptor that had 12 random nucleotides put a tag on each cDNA molecule. TCRdb analysed the 5' RACE reads with MiXCR anew, one entry per CDR3 protein. Of roughly 1.4 million distinct CDR3 sequences in the sample, approximately 59% are singletons; the top ten hold 6.7%.

The chain employs TRBV29-1 and TRBJ1-1; D possibly corresponds to TRBD1 (5 bases). Sequences were obtained from blood. This sequence originates from a man aged 18-30 years in good health. The CDR3 region has the DNA TGCAGCGTTGAAGCCGGTGCAGGGTATTTGGTTCGGACTGAAGCTTTCTTT. Its translation: CSVEAGAGYLVRTEAFF.